This note documents a single T cell receptor beta chain sequence. Its antigen is unidentified. This specimen comes from a study of T cells expressing NK-cell markers. Study-level information: Seropositivity for HCMV was found in most of the eight sequenced donors, with one seronegative. Overall study findings and caveats: Dominant NKG2C+ clonotypes made up about 1.0-7.0% of CD8+ T cells in roughly six donors.

Reprocessing the 5' RACE reads, TCRdb reports a single entry for every CDR3 protein and omits DNA. The sample data list about 460,000 distinct CDR3 sequences. The CDR3 is made up of 13 amino acids. Germline CDR1 is DFQATT and CDR2 is SNEGSKA (reference sequence). The specimen sequenced was blood T cells: a sorted CD56 or NKG2C T cell subset, CD4+ or CD8+ T cells, or bulk PBMC T cells (not recorded which). The chain couples TRBV20-1 to TRBJ1-1. The receptor comes from a woman aged 45-60 years in good health. This chain's CDR3 is CSARGGPNTEAFF.